This T cell receptor beta chain stems from a study of T cell responses to AZD1222 COVID-19 vaccine. Overall study findings and caveats: The CD4 TCRs associated with vaccination extended across spike and predominated at 160-218 and 743-854.

Sequencing was performed with immunoSEQ multiplex PCR; in TCRdb, only in-frame clones are kept and a portion is missing. The sample gives 130,000 or so clones, nearly 95% of which show up once; 5% to 7% is in the top ten. Trimming stripped 3 bases from V and 7 bases from J, with 10 bases between. Germline assignment: CDR1 KGHSH and CDR2 LQKENI. The CDR3 length is 13 residues. Of note for this clone: The antigen remains unidentified.

The receptor was isolated from an adult in good health. The sequences come from peripheral blood, collected on day 0 of AZD1222 vaccination. This chain links TRBV18 with TRBJ1-5; D possibly corresponds to TRBD1 (5 bases). In DNA form, the CDR3 reads TGTGCCAGCTCACCGGGTCGGGGGCAGCCCCAGCATTTT. Protein product: CASSPGRGQPQHF.